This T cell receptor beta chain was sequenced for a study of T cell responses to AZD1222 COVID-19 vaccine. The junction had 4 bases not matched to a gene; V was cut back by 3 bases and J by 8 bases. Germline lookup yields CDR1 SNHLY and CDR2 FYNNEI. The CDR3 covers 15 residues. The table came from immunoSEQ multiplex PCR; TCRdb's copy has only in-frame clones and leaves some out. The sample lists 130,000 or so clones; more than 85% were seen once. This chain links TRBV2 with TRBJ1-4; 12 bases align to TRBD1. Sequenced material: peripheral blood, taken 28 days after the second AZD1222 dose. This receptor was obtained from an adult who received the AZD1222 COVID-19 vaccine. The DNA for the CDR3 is TGTGCCAGCAGTGATCATGGGACAGGGGGCGAAAAACTGTTTTTT. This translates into CASSDHGTGGEKLFF.